This TCR beta chain was captured by sequencing in a study of T cells in localized non-small cell lung cancer. Overall study findings and caveats: When the top 100 tumor clones were examined, a median approximately 59 of them also appeared in the adjacent lung, which was paired and uninvolved. As only one tumor region underwent sequencing, heterogeneity remains possible. Increased T cell density in blood showed an association with longer overall survival. Uninvolved adjacent lung showed peak T cell clonality, exceeding tumor.

TCRdb keeps only in-frame clones here, not all; method: immunoSEQ multiplex PCR. The repertoire includes some 1,600 clones, roughly 28% of them detected once, and around 17% sits in the top ten. Trimming pared 2 bases from V and 2 bases from J, leaving 8 bases between. This CDR3 is built from 14 residues. The germline CDR1 and CDR2 sequences are SGHDN and FVKESK. Comments on this clone: As yet, its antigen is unknown.

The material sequenced was lung tumor tissue, taken before any cancer treatment. The receptor was derived from a man aged 35 to 69 with stage I lung adenocarcinoma. The chain joins TRBV14 to TRBJ2-3; D remains ambiguous. The CDR3 DNA reads TGTGCCAGCAGCCAATTTAGCTCCACAGATACGCAGTATTTT. Amino acid sequence: CASSQFSSTDTQYF. The complete variable domain, with remaining parts taken from reference TRBV14 and TRBJ2-3, reads EAGVTQFPSHSVIEKGQTVTLRCDPISGHDNLYWYRRVMGKEIKFLLHFVKESKQDESGMPNNRFLAERTGGTYSTLKVQPAELEDSGVYFCASSQFSSTDTQYFGPGTRLTVL.